This T cell receptor (beta chain) was retrieved from a study of blood T cell repertoires in COVID-19. The wider study: The origin of the acute and convalescent COVID-19 samples was the United States, Italy and Spain. T cells, B-cell-depleted T cells, or PBMCs provided the cDNA or gDNA that served as material.

Produced via immunoSEQ multiplex PCR; TCRdb's table is partial and in-frame only. The sample has 250,000 to 300,000 clones; about 88% are singletons. The sample was peripheral blood. This TCR came from a middle-aged woman who had recovered from COVID-19.

The CDR3 is CASSQAPYSSYNEQFF. CDR3 DNA: TGTGCCAGCAGCCAAGCCCCGTATAGCTCCTACAATGAGCAGTTCTTC. The V and J genes are TRBV14 and TRBJ2-1; no firm D call. Germline V gene sequence: CDR1 SGHDN, CDR2 FVKESK. This CDR3 spans 16 amino acids. The V and J ends lost 1 base and 0 bases respectively, with 10 bases between them.